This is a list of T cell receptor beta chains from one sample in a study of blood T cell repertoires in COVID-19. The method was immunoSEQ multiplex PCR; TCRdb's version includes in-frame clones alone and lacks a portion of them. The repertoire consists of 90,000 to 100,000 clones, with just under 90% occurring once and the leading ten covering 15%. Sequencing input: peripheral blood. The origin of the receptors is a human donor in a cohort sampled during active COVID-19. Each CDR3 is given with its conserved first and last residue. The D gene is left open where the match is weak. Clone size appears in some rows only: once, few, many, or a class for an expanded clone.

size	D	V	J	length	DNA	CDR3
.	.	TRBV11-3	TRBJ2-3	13	TGTGCCAGCAGCTCCAGGGGCACAGATACGCAGTATTTT	CASSSRGTDTQYF
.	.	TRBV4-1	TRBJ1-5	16	TGCGCCAGCAGCCAAGATTCGGGACTTCTCAATCAGCCCCAGCATTTT	CASSQDSGLLNQPQHF
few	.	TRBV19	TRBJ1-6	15	TGTGCCAGTAGTACCCAAGTTCGGGGGGGTTCACCCCTCCACTTT	CASSTQVRGGSPLHF
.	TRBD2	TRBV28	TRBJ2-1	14	TGTGCCAGCAGTTTAGGCGGGAGGGGTAATGAGCAGTTCTTC	CASSLGGRGNEQFF
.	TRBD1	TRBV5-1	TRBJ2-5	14	TGCGCCAGCACTTCCACAGGGGTTCAAGAGACCCAGTACTTC	CASTSTGVQETQYF
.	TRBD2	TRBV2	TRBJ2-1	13	TGTGCCAGCAGCACGACCGGGGGGAATGAGCAGTTCTTC	CASSTTGGNEQFF
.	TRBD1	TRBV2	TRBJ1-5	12	TGTGCCAGCAGGGGGGACAGTCAGCCCCAGCATTTT	CASRGDSQPQHF
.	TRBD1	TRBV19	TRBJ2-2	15	TGTGCCAGTAGTATAGTGGACAGGGACACCGGGGAGCTGTTTTTT	CASSIVDRDTGELFF
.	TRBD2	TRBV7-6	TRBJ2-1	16	TGTGCCAGCAGCTTAGTTGCGGGGGGCGCTCTCGATGAGCAGTTCTTC	CASSLVAGGALDEQFF
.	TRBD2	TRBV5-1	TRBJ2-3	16	TGCGCCAGCAGCTTGGCCGCGGGACTAGCGGGAGATACGCAGTATTTT	CASSLAAGLAGDTQYF
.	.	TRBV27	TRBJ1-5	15	TGTGCCAGCAGTTTAACAGGGAATAGCAATCAGCCCCAGCATTTT	CASSLTGNSNQPQHF
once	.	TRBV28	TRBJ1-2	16	TGTGCCAGCAGTTTAAACCCCGGTGGGCAGTACTATGGCTACACCTTC	CASSLNPGGQYYGYTF
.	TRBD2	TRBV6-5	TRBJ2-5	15	TGTGCCAGCAGTTCCCCGGGGACTAGCATGCAGACCCAGTACTTC	CASSSPGTSMQTQYF
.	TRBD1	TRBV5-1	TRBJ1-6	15	TGCGCCAGCAGCGCCACAGGGGGCTATAATTCACCCCTCCACTTT	CASSATGGYNSPLHF
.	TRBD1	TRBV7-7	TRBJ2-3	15	TGTGCTAGCAGCCCCCAGGGGGTTCGTACAGATACGCAGTATTTT	CASSPQGVRTDTQYF
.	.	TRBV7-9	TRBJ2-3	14	TGTGCCAGCAGCTTAGAGGGGAGCACAGATACGCAGTATTTT	CASSLEGSTDTQYF
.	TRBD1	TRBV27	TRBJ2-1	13	TGTGCCAGCAGTCTAGGGGGCATCAATGAGCAGTTCTTC	CASSLGGINEQFF
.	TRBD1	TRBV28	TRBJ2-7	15	TGTGCCAGCAGTTTAGTTGGACAGGGGGCCCGGGAGCAGTACTTC	CASSLVGQGAREQYF
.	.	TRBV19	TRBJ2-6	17	TGTGCCAGTAGCCGGACTGGCTTTAAGAGTGGGGCCAACGTCCTGACTTTC	CASSRTGFKSGANVLTF
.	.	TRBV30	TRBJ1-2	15	TGTGCCTGGAGCGACTACAGGGAAAGAGGCTATGGCTACACCTTC	CAWSDYRERGYGYTF
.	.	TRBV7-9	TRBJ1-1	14	TGTGCCAGCAGCCTAAATGCAGGGAACACTGAAGCTTTCTTT	CASSLNAGNTEAFF
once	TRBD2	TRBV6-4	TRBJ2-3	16	TGTGCCAGCAGTGATTTAGCGGGCCGTAGCACAGATACGCAGTATTTT	CASSDLAGRSTDTQYF
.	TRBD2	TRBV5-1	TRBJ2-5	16	TGCGCCAGCAGCCCGGCAGGAAGCGGGGGGTATGAGACCCAGTACTTC	CASSPAGSGGYETQYF
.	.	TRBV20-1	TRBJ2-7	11	TGCAGTGCACCGAGCGTCACCGAGCAGTACTTC	CSAPSVTEQYF
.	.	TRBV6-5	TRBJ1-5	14	TGTGCCAGCAGTCCGGTAGGGGTCAATCAGCCCCAGCATTTT	CASSPVGVNQPQHF
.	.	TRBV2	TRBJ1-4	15	TGTGCCAGCAGTGAACAATTGGGGCCTAGGGAAAAACTGTTTTTT	CASSEQLGPREKLFF
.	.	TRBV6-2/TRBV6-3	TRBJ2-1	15	TGTGCCAGCAGTTCCCCACAAACTAATAGGAATGAGCAGTTCTTC	CASSSPQTNRNEQFF
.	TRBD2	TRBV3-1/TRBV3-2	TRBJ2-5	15	TGTGCCAGCAGCCATCTAGGACTAGCCCAAGAGACCCAGTACTTC	CASSHLGLAQETQYF
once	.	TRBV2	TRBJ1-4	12	TGTGCCAGCAGCACAGAACCTGAAAAACTGTTTTTT	CASSTEPEKLFF
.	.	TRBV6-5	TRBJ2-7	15	TGTGCCAGCAGTTACGGGATTACAGGGGGGGTAGTGCAGTACTTC	CASSYGITGGVVQYF
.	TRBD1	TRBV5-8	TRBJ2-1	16	TGTGCCAGCAGCTCGGAGCTAGACAGGGAAACGCTCGAGCAGTTCTTC	CASSSELDRETLEQFF
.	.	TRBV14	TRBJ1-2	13	TGTGCCAGCAGCCAAGTTGGGGCGGTTGGCTACACCTTC	CASSQVGAVGYTF
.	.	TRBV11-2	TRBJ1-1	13	TGTGCCAGCAGCCGTCGACAGCCCACTGAAGCTTTCTTT	CASSRRQPTEAFF
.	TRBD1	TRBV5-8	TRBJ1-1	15	TGTGCCAGCAGCCCAGCCCGGGACAGGAACACTGAAGCTTTCTTT	CASSPARDRNTEAFF
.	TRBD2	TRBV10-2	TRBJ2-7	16	TGCGCCAGCAGTGACAGGATAAGCGGGGCCTCCTACGAGCAGTACTTC	CASSDRISGASYEQYF
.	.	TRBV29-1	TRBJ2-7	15	TGCAGCGTTGAAATAAGTGGCGGGTCTTCCTACGAGCAGTACTTC	CSVEISGGSSYEQYF
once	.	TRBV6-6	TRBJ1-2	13	TGTGCCGGGGGTACAGGGCTTTTGGGTGGCTACACCTTC	CAGGTGLLGGYTF
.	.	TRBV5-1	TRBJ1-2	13	TGCGCCAGCAGCACAGACAGGACCTATGGCTACACCTTC	CASSTDRTYGYTF
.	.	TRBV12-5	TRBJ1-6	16	TGTGCTAGTGGGACCCTCCAGCGCTCCTATAATTCACCCCTCCACTTT	CASGTLQRSYNSPLHF
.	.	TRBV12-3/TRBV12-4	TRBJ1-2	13	TGTGCCAGCAGTCAAGCACCTAACTATGGCTACACCTTC	CASSQAPNYGYTF
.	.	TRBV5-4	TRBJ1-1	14	TGTGCCAGCAGCTCCTCGCAGGTCAGCACTGAAGCTTTCTTT	CASSSSQVSTEAFF
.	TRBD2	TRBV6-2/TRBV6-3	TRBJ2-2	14	TGTGCCAGCAGTTACCTAGCGGGAACCGGGGAGCTGTTTTTT	CASSYLAGTGELFF
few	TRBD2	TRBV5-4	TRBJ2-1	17	TGTGCCAGCAGCCCGGGGGGTAGCGGAATTGCATACAATGAGCAGTTCTTC	CASSPGGSGIAYNEQFF
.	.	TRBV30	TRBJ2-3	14	TGTGCCTGGAGTGCTAGGCGGAGCACAGATACGCAGTATTTT	CAWSARRSTDTQYF
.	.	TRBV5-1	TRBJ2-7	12	TGCGCCAGCAGCTTGGTCGGGAACGAGCAGTACTTC	CASSLVGNEQYF
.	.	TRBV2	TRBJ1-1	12	TGTGCCAGCACGTGGGCGAACACTGAAGCTTTCTTT	CASTWANTEAFF
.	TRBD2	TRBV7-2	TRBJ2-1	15	TGTGCCAGCAGCTTCTCTAGCGGAAGATACAATGAGCAGTTCTTC	CASSFSSGRYNEQFF
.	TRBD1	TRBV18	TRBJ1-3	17	TGTGCCAGCTCACCATCGGGACAGCCCCGCTCTGGAAACACCATATATTTT	CASSPSGQPRSGNTIYF
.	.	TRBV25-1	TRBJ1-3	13	TGTGCCAGCAGTGAATCAGGTTATGACACCATATATTTT	CASSESGYDTIYF
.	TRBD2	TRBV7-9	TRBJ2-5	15	TGTGCCAGCCGAAGTACTAGCGGGGCTCAAGAGACCCAGTACTTC	CASRSTSGAQETQYF
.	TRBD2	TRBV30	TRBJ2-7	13	TGTGCCTGGAAAATAGCGGGAAGTTACGAGCAGTACTTC	CAWKIAGSYEQYF
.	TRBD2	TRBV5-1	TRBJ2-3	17	TGCGCCAGCAGCCCCTACGATAGCGGGGGGCCCACAGATACGCAGTATTTT	CASSPYDSGGPTDTQYF
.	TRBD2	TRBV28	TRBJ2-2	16	TGTGCCAGCAGACAACCTAGCGGGCTGGTCGCCGGGGAGCTGTTTTTT	CASRQPSGLVAGELFF